This TCR beta chain was identified during a study of T cell responses to AZD1222 COVID-19 vaccine listed by TCRdb under 2021. As for the study more broadly: TCR sequencing covered more than 230 trial participants: 200 to 220 given two doses of AZD1222 and around 26 given two doses of MenACWY control vaccine. Trial participants were enrolled by age into subgroups of 18-55, 56-69 and 70-plus years, and around 150, 28 and 57 TCR-sequenced participants, respectively, were included in these subgroups.

With respect to this clone: Its antigen is unknown. Base qualities are not at hand, and no much larger clone is one base apart.

The germline V gene (reference sequence) gives CDR1 as LNHDA and CDR2 as SQIVND. Deletion took 3 bases off V and 2 bases off J, with a span of 12 bases between the germline ends. CDR3 length: 15 amino acids, cysteine to phenylalanine. The entry retains the CDR3 DNA only, 45 bases that are in frame from base 1. Explained via the paper, the time point label denotes: about 28 days (+/-7) after the second vaccine dose. AZD1222 recipients with second doses at about 4 weeks or about 12 weeks were pooled, because spike-specific TCR depth and breadth did not differ between schedules. The vaccinee samples were drawn from two UK trials, COV001 and COV002, one of which was a single-blind randomized controlled phase 2/3 trial testing AZD1222 (ChAdOx1 nCoV-19) in healthy adults. Trial participant PBMC samples were collected at day 0 and day 28 after the second dose for TCRbeta chain sequencing. Results the study describes overall, beyond this receptor: The vaccine-associated CD4 TCRs covered the entire spike protein, and the dominant responses fell in regions 160-218 and 743-854. Conclusions about previously exposed vaccinees are limited, since just a handful of AZD1222 recipients were seropositive for SARS-CoV-2 at baseline. Participants were mostly white British, with more females than males. The authors suggested clonal diversity may have been underestimated. Reportedly, close to half of the unique spike-specific TCRs recognized epitopes lying outside the regions that are mutated in the B.1.351 and B.1.1.7 variants. The 56-69-year group was small, and its depth increase did not reach significance, likely because of low power. Spike-specific TCR breadth and depth rose significantly after two AZD1222 doses compared with day 0 and with MenACWY recipients. Because no day 14 peak-response samples were available, the repertoires could be characterized only after the peak T cell response.

The CDR3 regions of human TCRbeta chains were analyzed by immunosequencing. Under the source paper's analysis protocol: TCRs in the repertoires were compared against a reference library of SARS-CoV-2-specific TCRs that had been generated with the MIRA antigen-specificity platform. Breadth meant the fraction of unique TCRs that were SARS-CoV-2-associated, whereas depth meant the fraction of total T cells that were SARS-CoV-2-associated. Using the MIRA data, each spike-specific TCR was assigned both to the spike region to which the TCR was reactive and to a CD4 or CD8 class. Log10-transformed breadth and depth values were compared by one-way ANOVA with Sidak's multiple comparisons tests. In its TCRdb copy, this immuneACCESS table keeps in-frame sequences only and misses some clones. Where compared with another copy, unresolved V genes explain less than half of these, and the others have no known cause. V and J calls and clone size come straight from that table; D and trimming were deduced from the DNA. The sample table contains over 130,000 clones; only one count was recorded for roughly 90% of them. The ten most abundant clones make up 1.5% to 2% of the sample.

This sequence originates from an adult who received the AZD1222 COVID-19 vaccine. The specimen comprised peripheral blood, sampled 28 days after the second AZD1222 dose. The rearranged segments are TRBV19 and TRBJ2-3, with the D call perhaps TRBD1 or TRBD2, each one matching 5 bases. CDR3 loop: CASSILGTSTDTQYF. The sequenced DNA is TGTGCCAGTAGTATTCTCGGGACGTCCACAGATACGCAGTATTTT.